The T cell receptor beta chain under discussion was sequenced for a study of beta chain features in type 1 diabetes. General observations from the study: In every one of the four CD4+ subsets, TCRB CDR3s were moderately but significantly shorter in Type 1 diabetes patients.

This CDR3 has 15 amino acids. Between the trimmed V and J ends, which lost 3 bases and 5 bases, there was a span of 15 bases. Germline lookup yields CDR1 SNHLY and CDR2 FYNNEI. This clone has just a few counts. Its matching antigen is unknown. Sequenced material consisted of expressed TCRB transcripts (all of the isolated RNA was reverse transcribed). Clones were sequenced by immunoSEQ multiplex PCR, and TCRdb holds only the in-frame ones, with some missing. The table has fewer than 350,000 clones, 15% seen once. The source is a man aged 18 to 29 with type 1 diabetes. The sequencing input was naive CD4+ T cells from blood. The chain is built from TRBV2 and TRBJ2-3; no reliable D call. Here the CDR3 DNA reads TGTGCCAGCAGTGATGAGGTCCTTATCGGAGATACGCAGTATTTT. Residues: CASSDEVLIGDTQYF.